This T cell receptor (beta chain) was retrieved from a study of CD8 T cells in ankylosing spondylitis. Via MiXCR, TCRdb re-called the 5' RACE reads, giving one row per CDR3 protein. This table holds 50,000 to 70,000 distinct CDR3 sequences, around 6.5% found once. Germline V gene lookup returns CDR1 MNHEY and CDR2 SMNVEV (reference sequence). This CDR3 spans 15 amino acids. The V gene end was trimmed by 5 bases and the J gene end by 10 bases; junction bases not matched to a gene: 11. Sequencing was carried out using synovial fluid, either unsorted or a sorted T cell fraction (not recorded which). The gene calls are TRBV27 and TRBJ1-6; TRBD1 matches at 7 bases. This sequence was found in a male donor with ankylosing spondylitis. CDR3 region: CASSPRGQSASPLHF. The DNA for the CDR3 is TGTGCCAGCAGTCCGCGGGGACAGTCGGCCTCACCCCTCCACTTT.